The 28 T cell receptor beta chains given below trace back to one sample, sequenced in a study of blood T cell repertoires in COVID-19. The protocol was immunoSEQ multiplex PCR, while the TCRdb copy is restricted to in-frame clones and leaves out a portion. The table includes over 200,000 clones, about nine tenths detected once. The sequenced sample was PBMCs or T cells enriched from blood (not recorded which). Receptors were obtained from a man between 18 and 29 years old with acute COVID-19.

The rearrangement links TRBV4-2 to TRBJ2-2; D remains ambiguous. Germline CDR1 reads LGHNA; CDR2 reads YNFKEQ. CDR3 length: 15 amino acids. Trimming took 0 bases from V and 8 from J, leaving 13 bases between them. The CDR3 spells CASSQDRNRQGELFF. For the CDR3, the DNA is TGTGCCAGCAGCCAAGATCGAAATAGACAAGGGGAGCTGTTTTTT.

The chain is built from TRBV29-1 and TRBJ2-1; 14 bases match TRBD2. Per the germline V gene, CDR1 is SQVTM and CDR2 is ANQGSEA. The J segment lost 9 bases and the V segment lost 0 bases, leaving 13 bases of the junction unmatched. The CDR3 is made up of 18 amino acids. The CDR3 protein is CSVEDLGLAGASVGEQFF. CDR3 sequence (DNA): TGCAGCGTTGAAGACCTGGGACTAGCGGGAGCATCAGTTGGTGAGCAGTTCTTC.

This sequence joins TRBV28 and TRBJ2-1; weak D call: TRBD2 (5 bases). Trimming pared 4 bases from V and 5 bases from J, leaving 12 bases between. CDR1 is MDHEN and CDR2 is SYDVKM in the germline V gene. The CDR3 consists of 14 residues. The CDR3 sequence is CASSSRDGHNEQFF. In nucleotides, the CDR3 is TGTGCCAGCAGTTCCCGGGATGGCCACAATGAGCAGTTCTTC.

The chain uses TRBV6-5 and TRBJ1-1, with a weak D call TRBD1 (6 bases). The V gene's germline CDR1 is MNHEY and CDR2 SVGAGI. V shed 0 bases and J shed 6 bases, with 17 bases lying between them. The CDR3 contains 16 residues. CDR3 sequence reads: CASSYSRGGRTPEAFF. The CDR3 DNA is TGTGCCAGCAGTTACTCACGCGGGGGGCGGACACCTGAAGCTTTCTTT.

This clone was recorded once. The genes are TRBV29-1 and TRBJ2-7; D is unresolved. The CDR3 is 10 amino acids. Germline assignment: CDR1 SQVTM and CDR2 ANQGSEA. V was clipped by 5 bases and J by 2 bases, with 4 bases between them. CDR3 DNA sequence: TGCAGCGTTTTTACCTACGAGCAGTACTTC. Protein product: CSVFTYEQYF.

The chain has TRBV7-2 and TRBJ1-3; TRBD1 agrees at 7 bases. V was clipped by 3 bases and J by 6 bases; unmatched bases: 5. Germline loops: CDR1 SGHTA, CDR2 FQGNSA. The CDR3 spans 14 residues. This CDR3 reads CASSFTTGPNTIYF. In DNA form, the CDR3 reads TGTGCCAGCAGCTTCACGACAGGGCCAAACACCATATATTTT.

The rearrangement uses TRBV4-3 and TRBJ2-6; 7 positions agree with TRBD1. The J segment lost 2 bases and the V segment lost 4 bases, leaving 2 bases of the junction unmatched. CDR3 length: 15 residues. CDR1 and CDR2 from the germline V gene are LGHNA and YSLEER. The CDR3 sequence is CASSPGTAGANVLTF. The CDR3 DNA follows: TGCGCCAGCAGCCCGGGGACAGCTGGGGCCAACGTCCTGACTTTC.

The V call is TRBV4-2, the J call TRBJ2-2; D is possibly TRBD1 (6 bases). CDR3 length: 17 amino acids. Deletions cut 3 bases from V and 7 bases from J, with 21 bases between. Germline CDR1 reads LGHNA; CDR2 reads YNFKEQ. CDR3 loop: CASSHPSTGLGDGELFF. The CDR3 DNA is TGTGCCAGCAGCCACCCCTCTACAGGGTTAGGTGACGGGGAGCTGTTTTTT.

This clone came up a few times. The CDR3 nucleotides are TGTGCCAGCAGTCTTTCCGGGGAGGCAGAGACCCAGTACTTC. This codes for CASSLSGEAETQYF. The chain is built from TRBV28 and TRBJ2-5; D may be TRBD2 (6 bases). In germline, CDR1 is MDHEN, CDR2 SYDVKM. The CDR3 covers 14 residues. Trimming removed 5 bases at V and 4 bases at J, with 14 bases between.

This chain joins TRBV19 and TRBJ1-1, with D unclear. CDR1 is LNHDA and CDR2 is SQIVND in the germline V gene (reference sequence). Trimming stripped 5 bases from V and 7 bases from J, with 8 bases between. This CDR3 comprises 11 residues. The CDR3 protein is CASSRSFEAFF. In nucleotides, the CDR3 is TGTGCCAGTAGTCGTAGCTTTGAAGCTTTCTTT.

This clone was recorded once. Written as DNA, the CDR3 is TGTGCCAGCAGTTTCTGGACAGCCACTGAAGCTTTCTTT. Translated, it gives CASSFWTATEAFF. The V call is TRBV28, the J call TRBJ1-1; D may be TRBD1 (6 bases). The germline V gene has CDR1 MDHEN and CDR2 SYDVKM. This CDR3 is built from 13 residues. V lost 3 bases and J lost 4, with 9 bases in between.

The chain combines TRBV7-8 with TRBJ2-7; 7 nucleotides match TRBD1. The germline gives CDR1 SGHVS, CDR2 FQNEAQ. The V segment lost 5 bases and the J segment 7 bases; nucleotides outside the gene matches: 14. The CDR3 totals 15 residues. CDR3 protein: CASSQRTGPKGEQYF. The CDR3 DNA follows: TGTGCCAGCAGCCAACGGACAGGACCGAAGGGGGAGCAGTACTTC.

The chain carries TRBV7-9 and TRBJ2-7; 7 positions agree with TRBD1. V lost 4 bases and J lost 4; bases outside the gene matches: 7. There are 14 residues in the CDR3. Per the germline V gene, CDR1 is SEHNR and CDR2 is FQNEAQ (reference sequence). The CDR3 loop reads CASSSGQFTYEQYF. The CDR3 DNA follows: TGTGCCAGCAGCTCGGGACAGTTTACGTACGAGCAGTACTTC.

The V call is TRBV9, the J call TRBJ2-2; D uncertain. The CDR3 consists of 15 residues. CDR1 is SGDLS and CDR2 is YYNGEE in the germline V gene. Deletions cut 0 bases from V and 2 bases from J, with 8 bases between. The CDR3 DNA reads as TGTGCCAGCAGCGTAGTCGGTAGTAACACCGGGGAGCTGTTTTTT. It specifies CASSVVGSNTGELFF.

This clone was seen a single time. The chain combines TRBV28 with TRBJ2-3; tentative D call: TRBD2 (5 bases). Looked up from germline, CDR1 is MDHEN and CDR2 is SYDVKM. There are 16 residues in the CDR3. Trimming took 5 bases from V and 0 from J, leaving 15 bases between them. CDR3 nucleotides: TGTGCCAGCAGTCCCCATAGCGCTCTTAGCACAGATACGCAGTATTTT. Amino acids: CASSPHSALSTDTQYF.

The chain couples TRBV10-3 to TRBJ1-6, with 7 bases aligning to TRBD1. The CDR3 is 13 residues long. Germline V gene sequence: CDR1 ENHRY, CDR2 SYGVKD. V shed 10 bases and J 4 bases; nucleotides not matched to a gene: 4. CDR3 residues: CASQGVYNSPLHF. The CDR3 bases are TGTGCCAGCCAGGGGGTTTATAATTCACCCCTCCACTTT.

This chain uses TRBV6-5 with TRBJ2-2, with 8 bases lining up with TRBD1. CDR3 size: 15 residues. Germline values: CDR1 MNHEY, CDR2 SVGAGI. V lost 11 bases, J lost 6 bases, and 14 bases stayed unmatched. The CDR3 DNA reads TGTGCCGGAGAGGACGGGACAGGAGTTTCCGGGGAGCTGTTTTTT. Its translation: CAGEDGTGVSGELFF.

As DNA, the CDR3 is TGTGCCAGCCTGGGTAGGGGCACCATATATTTT. Residues: CASLGRGTIYF. The rearrangement links TRBV12-3 or TRBV12-4 to TRBJ1-3; possibly TRBD1 for D (5 bases). This CDR3 is 11 amino acids long. With 8 bases removed from V and 9 bases from J, the gap between germline ends came to 11 bases.

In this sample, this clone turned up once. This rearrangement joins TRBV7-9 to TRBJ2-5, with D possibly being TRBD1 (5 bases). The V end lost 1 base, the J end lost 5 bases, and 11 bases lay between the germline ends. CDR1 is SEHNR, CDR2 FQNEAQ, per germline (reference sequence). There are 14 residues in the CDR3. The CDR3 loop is CASSLGGEAETQYF. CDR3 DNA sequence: TGTGCCAGCAGCTTAGGGGGCGAGGCGGAGACCCAGTACTTC.

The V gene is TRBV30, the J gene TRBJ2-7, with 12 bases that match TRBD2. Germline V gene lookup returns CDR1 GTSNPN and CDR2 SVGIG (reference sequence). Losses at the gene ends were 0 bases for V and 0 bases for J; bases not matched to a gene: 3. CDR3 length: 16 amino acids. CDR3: CAWSVLAGGSSYEQYF. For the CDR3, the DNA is TGTGCCTGGAGTGTACTAGCGGGAGGTAGCTCCTACGAGCAGTACTTC.

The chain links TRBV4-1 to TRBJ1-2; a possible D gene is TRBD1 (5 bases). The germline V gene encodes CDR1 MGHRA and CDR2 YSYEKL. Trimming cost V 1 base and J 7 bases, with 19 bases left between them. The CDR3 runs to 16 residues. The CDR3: CASSQVSAGRTSGYTF. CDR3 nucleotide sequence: TGCGCCAGCAGCCAAGTTAGTGCGGGACGGACCTCTGGCTACACCTTC.

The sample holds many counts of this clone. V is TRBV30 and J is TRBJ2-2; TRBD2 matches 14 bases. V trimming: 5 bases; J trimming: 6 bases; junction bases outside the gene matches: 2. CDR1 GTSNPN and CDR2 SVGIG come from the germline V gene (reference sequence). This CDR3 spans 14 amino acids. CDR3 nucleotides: TGTGCCTGGCAGGGACTAGCGGGAGCCGGGGAGCTGTTTTTT. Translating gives CAWQGLAGAGELFF.

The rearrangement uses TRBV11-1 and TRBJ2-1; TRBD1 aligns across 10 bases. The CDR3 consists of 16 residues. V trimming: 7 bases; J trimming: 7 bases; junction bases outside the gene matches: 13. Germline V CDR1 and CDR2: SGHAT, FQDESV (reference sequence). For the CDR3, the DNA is TGTGCCAGCACCCGACCCGGGACAGGGGCTGGGAATGAGCAGTTCTTC. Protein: CASTRPGTGAGNEQFF.

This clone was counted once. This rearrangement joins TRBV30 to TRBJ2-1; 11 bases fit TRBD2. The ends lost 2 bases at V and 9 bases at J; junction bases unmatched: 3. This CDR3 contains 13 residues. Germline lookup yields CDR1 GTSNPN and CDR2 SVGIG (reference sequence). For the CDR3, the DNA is TGTGCCTGGAGTTATACTAGCGGGAGTGAGCAGTTCTTC. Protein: CAWSYTSGSEQFF. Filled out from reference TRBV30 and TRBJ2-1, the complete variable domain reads SQTIHQWPATLVQPVGSPLSLECTVEGTSNPNLYWYRQAAGRGLQLLFYSVGIGQISSEVPQNLSASRPQDRQFILSSKKLLLSDSGFYLCAWSYTSGSEQFFGPGTRLTVL.

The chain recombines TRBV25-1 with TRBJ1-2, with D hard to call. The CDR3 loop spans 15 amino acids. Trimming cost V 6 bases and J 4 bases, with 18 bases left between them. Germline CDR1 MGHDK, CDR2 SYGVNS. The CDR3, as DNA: TGTGCCAGCAGCCCAACGTCGGGTGAGGCCTATGGCTACACCTTC. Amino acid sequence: CASSPTSGEAYGYTF.

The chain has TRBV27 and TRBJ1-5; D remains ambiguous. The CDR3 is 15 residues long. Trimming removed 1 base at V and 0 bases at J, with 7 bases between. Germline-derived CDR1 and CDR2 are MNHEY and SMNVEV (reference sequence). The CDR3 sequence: CASSLYGASNQPQHF. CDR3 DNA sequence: TGTGCCAGCAGTTTATACGGAGCTAGCAATCAGCCCCAGCATTTT.

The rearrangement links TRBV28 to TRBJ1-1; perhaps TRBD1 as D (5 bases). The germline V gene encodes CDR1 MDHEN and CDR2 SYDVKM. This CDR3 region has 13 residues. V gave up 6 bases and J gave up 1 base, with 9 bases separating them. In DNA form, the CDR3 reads TGTGCCAGCAGGGATCAGGGGAACACTGAAGCTTTCTTT. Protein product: CASRDQGNTEAFF.

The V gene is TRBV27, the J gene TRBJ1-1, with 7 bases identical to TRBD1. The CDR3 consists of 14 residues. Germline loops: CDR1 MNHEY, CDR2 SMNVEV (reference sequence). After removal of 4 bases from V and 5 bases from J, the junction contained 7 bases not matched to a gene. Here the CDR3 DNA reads TGTGCCAGCAGTTCAGACAGGGTAGGGACTGAAGCTTTCTTT. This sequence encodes CASSSDRVGTEAFF.